The sequence of this T cell receptor beta chain was determined in a study of control samples from healthy donors and cancer patients. CDR3 size: 11 residues. Trimming cost V 7 bases and J 5 bases; bases outside gene matches: 2. In germline, CDR1 is MNHEY, CDR2 SMNVEV (reference sequence). Libraries were prepared by immunoSEQ multiplex PCR; TCRdb keeps only in-frame clonotypes and omits some of them. The table lists some 120,000 clones, 93% of them singletons. Input material: blood. The chain uses TRBV27 and TRBJ2-7, with 7 bases aligning to TRBD1. The clonotype originates from a man between 25 and 39 years old in good health. This CDR3 is CASIRGHEQYF. CDR3 nucleotides: TGTGCCAGCATAAGGGGGCACGAGCAGTACTTC.